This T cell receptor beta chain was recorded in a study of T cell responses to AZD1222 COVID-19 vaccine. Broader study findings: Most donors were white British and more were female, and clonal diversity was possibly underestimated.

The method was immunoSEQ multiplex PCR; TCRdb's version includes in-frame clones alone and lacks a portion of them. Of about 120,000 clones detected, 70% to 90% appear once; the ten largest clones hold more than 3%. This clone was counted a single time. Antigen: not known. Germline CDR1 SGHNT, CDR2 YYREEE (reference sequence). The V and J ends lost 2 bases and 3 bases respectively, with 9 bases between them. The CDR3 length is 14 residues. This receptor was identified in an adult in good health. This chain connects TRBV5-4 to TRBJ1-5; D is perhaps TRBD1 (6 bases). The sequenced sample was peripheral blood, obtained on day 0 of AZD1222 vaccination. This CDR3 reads CASSLQGSNQPQHF. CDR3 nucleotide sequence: TGTGCCAGCAGCTTACAGGGATCCAATCAGCCCCAGCATTTT.